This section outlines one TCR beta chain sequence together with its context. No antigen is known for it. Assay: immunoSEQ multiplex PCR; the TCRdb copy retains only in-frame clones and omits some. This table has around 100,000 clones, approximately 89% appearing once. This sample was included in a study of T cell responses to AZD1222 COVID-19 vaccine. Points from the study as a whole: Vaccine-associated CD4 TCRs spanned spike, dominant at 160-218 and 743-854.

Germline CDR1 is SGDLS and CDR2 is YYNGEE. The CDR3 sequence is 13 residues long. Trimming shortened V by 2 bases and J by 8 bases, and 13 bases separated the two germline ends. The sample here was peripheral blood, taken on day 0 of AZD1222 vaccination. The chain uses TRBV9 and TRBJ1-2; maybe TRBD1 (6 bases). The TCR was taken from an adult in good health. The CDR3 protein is CASSVTGTWGYTF. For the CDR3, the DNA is TGTGCCAGCAGCGTTACAGGGACGTGGGGCTACACCTTC.